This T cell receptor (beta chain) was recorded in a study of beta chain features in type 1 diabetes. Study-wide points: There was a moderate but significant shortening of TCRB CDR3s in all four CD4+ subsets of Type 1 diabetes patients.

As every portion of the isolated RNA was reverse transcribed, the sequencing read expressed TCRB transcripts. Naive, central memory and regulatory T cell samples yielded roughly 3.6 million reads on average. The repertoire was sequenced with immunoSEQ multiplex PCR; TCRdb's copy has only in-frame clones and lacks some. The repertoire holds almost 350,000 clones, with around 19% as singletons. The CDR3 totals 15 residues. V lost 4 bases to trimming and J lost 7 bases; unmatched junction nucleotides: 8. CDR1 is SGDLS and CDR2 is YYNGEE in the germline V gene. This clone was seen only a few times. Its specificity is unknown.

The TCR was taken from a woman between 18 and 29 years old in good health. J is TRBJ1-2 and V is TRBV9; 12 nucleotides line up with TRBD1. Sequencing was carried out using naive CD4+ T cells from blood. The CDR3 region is CASSPEGQGAVGYTF. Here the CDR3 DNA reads TGTGCCAGCAGCCCAGAGGGACAGGGGGCTGTTGGCTACACCTTC.